The clone carrying this T cell receptor (beta chain) was seen a few times. Its matching antigen is unknown. MiXCR, applied by TCRdb to the PCR reads, yields one record per CDR3 protein. The sample lists 80,000 to 130,000 distinct CDR3 sequences, over 30% occurring once. The data were obtained in a study of molecular identifiers for immune sequencing clone quantification. Notes on the study in general: About a million naive cells reportedly did not prevent detection of spiked Jurkat TCR RNA from one cell.

The CDR3 runs to 15 residues. CDR1 MNHNS and CDR2 SASEGT come from the germline V gene. V was trimmed by 0 bases and J by 3 bases, leaving 9 bases between them. The receptor comes from a human donor in good health. Some libraries in this study had Jurkat cell RNA spiked in. The chain links TRBV6-1 to TRBJ2-4; D is uncertain. What was sequenced was naive CD8+ T cells from blood, with Jurkat cell RNA spiked in. Subset described: FACS-sorted CD8+CD4-CCR7+CD45RA+ naive T cells. CDR3 sequence (DNA): TGTGCCAGCAGTGAAGCGCCTGGGGTCAAAAACATTCAGTACTTC. Residues: CASSEAPGVKNIQYF.